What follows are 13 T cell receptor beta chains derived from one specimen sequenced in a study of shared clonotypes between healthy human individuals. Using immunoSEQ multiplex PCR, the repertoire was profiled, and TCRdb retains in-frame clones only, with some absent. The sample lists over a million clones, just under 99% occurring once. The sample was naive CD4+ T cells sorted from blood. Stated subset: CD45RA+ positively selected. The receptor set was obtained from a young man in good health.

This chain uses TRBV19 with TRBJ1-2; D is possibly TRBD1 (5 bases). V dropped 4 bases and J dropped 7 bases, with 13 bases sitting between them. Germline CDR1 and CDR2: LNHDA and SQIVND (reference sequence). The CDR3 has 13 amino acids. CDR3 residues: CASSSQGSGGYTF. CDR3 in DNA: TGTGCCAGTAGTAGCCAGGGTTCGGGTGGCTACACCTTC.

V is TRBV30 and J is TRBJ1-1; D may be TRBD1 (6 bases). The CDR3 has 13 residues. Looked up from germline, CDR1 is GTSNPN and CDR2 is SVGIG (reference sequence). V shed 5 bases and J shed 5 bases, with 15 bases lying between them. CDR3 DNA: TGTGCCTGGGTAAAGCGGGGGCTGACTGAAGCTTTCTTT. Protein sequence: CAWVKRGLTEAFF. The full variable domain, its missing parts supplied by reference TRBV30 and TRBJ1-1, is SQTIHQWPATLVQPVGSPLSLECTVEGTSNPNLYWYRQAAGRGLQLLFYSVGIGQISSEVPQNLSASRPQDRQFILSSKKLLLSDSGFYLCAWVKRGLTEAFFGQGTRLTVV.

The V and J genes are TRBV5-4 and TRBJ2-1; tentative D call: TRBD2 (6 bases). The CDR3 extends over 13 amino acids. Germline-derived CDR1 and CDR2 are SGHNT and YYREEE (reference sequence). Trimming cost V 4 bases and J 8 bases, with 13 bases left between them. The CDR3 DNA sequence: TGTGCCAGCAGCCCTGGAGGGAGCGATGAGCAGTTCTTC. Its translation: CASSPGGSDEQFF.

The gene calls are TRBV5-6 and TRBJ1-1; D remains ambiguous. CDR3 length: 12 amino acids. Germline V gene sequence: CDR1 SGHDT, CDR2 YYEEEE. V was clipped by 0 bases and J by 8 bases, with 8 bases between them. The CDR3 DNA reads TGTGCCAGCAGCTTGGCCCTAGGAGAAGCTTTCTTT. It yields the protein CASSLALGEAFF.

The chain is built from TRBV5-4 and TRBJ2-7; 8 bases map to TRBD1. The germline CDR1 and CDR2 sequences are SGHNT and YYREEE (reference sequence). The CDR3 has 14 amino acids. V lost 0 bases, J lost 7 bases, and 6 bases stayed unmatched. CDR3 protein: CASSLVDRDEEQYF. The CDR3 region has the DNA TGTGCCAGCAGCTTGGTGGACAGGGACGAGGAGCAGTACTTC. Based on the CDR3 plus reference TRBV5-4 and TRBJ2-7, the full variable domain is ETGVTQSPTHLIKTRGQQVTLRCSSQSGHNTVSWYQQALGQGPQFIFQYYREEENGRGNFPPRFSGLQFPNYSSELNVNALELDDSALYLCASSLVDRDEEQYFGPGTRLTVT.

The CDR3 region has the DNA TGTGCCAGCAGTGTGGGGACAGGGAGCGCTGAAGCTTTCTTT. The encoded protein is CASSVGTGSAEAFF. J is TRBJ1-1 and V is TRBV6-5, with 9 bases fitting TRBD1. The CDR3 totals 14 residues. Germline CDR1 and CDR2: MNHEY and SVGAGI. Losses at the gene ends were 5 bases for V and 6 bases for J; bases not matched to a gene: 7.

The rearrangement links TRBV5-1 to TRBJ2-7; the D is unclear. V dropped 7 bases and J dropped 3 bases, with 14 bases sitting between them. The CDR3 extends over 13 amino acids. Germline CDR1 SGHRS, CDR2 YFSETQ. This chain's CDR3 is CASGLEGDYEQYF. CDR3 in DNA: TGCGCCAGCGGCCTTGAAGGAGACTACGAGCAGTACTTC.

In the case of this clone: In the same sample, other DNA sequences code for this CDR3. CDR3 residues: CASRGEETQYF. Written as DNA, the CDR3 is TGTGCCAGCAGGGGGGAAGAGACCCAGTACTTC. The gene calls are TRBV2 and TRBJ2-5; D is possibly TRBD1 or TRBD2 (5 bases each). V lost 6 bases, J lost 3 bases, and 5 bases lay in between. CDR1 SNHLY and CDR2 FYNNEI come from the germline V gene. The CDR3 totals 11 residues.

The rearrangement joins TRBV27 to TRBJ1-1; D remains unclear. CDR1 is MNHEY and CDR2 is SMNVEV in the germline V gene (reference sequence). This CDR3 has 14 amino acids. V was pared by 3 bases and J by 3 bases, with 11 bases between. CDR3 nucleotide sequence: TGTGCCAGCAGTTTGGCTGTGAGGGACACTGAAGCTTTCTTT. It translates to CASSLAVRDTEAFF.

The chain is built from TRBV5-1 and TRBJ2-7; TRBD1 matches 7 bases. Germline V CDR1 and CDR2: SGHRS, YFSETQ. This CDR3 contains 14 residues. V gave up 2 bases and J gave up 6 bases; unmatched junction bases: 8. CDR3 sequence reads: CASSFLTGPFEQYF. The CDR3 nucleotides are TGCGCCAGCAGCTTCCTGACAGGGCCGTTCGAGCAGTACTTC.

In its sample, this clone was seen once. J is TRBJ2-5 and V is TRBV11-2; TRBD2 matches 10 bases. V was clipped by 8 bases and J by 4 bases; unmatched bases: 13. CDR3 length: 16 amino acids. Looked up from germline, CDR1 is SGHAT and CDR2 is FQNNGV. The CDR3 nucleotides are TGTGCCAGCGCCAGGGGGAGCGGGAGGGCCGGAGAGACCCAGTACTTC. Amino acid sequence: CASARGSGRAGETQYF.

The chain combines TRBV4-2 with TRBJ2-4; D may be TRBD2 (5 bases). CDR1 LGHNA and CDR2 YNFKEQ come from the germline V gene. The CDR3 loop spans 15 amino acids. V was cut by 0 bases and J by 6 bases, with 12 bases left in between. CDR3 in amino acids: CASSQDRSSGNIQYF. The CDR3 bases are TGTGCCAGCAGCCAAGATAGATCCAGCGGAAACATTCAGTACTTC.

The CDR3 reads CASSHTGGSGATDTQYF. DNA of the CDR3: TGTGCCAGCAGCCACACAGGCGGTAGCGGGGCCACAGATACGCAGTATTTT. The genes are TRBV7-3 and TRBJ2-3; 8 bases map to TRBD2. Germline V gives CDR1 SGHTA, CDR2 FQGTGA. The CDR3 consists of 17 residues. V shed 5 bases and J 2 bases; nucleotides not matched to a gene: 12.